This TCR beta chain was identified in a study of cytomegalovirus exposure and HLA in healthy donors. General study results and limits: TCR beta sequences reportedly predicted the HLA-A and HLA-B alleles of most subjects accurately. Apparent HLA restriction characterized most CMV-associated TCR beta chains in a later analysis. Reports indicated that the classifier achieved high specificity and sensitivity in diagnosing cytomegalovirus status. Reportedly, fewer N-insertions than the roughly 700-donor mean appeared in an Asian-associated ancestry cluster in a later analysis.

The CDR3 extends over 15 amino acids. The V end lost 6 bases, the J end lost 6 bases, and 19 bases lay between the germline ends. The germline CDR1 and CDR2 sequences are KGHSH and LQKENI. As concerns this clone: Its target is unknown.

Vbeta (60) and Jbeta (13) primers were used in the PCR. The protocol was immunoSEQ multiplex PCR, while the TCRdb copy is restricted to in-frame clones and leaves out a portion. This sample has 99,000 or so clones, with under 85% found just once. Sequenced input: PBMCs. The clonotype was recovered from a man aged 25-45 years in good health and CMV-seronegative. J is TRBJ2-3 and V is TRBV18; D possibly corresponds to TRBD1 (5 bases). The CDR3 here is CASSPVGGAADTQYF. For the CDR3, the DNA is TGTGCCAGCTCCCCTGTGGGTGGGGCGGCTGATACGCAGTATTTT.